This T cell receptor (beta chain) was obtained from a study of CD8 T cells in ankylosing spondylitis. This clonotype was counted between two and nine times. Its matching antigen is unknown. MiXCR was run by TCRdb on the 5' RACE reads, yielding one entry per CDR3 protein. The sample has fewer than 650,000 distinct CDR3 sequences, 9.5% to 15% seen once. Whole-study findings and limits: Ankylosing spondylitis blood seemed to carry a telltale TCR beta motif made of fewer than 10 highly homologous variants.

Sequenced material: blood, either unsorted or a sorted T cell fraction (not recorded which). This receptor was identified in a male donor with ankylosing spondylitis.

For the CDR3, the DNA is TGCGCCAGCAGCTTGCGGTCTCAAGCCGGTGAGAAACTGTTTTTT. This codes for CASSLRSQAGEKLFF. The rearrangement joins TRBV5-1 to TRBJ1-4; D is undetermined. V lost 1 base and J 11 bases, leaving 18 bases between the germline ends. The CDR3 sequence is 15 residues long. Germline-derived CDR1 and CDR2 are SGHRS and YFSETQ.